The clone carrying this T cell receptor (beta chain) has ten or more counts. Antigen specificity is unknown. TCRdb called the multiplex PCR reads again in MiXCR, with one record for every CDR3 protein. The table lists under 250,000 distinct CDR3 sequences, 32% of them singletons, with about 1.4% in the top ten. The CDR3 is made up of 16 amino acids. From germline, CDR1 is SGHRS and CDR2 YFSETQ. V shed 6 bases and J shed 8 bases, with 26 bases lying between them. The lymph nodes were axillary draining lymph nodes from breast cancer patients. The data derive from a study of breast tumors, draining lymph nodes, adjacent tissues. General study points: Tumor and nontumor repertoires were significantly more similar in luminal-like than in basal-like breast cancer. Tumor TCR diversity was below lymph nodes but above nontumor tissue.

The material sequenced was axillary lymph node tissue. This clonotype was obtained from a female donor with breast cancer. Some clones in this sample may be carry-over from other donors' samples. The chain links TRBV5-1 to TRBJ1-2; D is undetermined. The CDR3 is CASTTTGEPRIEGYTF. The CDR3 DNA reads as TGCGCCAGCACCACCACTGGGGAGCCCAGGATAGAAGGCTACACCTTC.